The 6 T cell receptor beta chains in this list originate from one sample, sequenced in a study of early T cells in non-severe SARS-CoV-2 infection. TCRdb re-called the 5' RACE reads through MiXCR, storing one row per CDR3 protein. Altogether about 83,000 distinct CDR3 sequences are present, 12% to 15% being singletons, with the ten largest covering under 1.5%. The sequencing input was whole blood. The receptors stem from an adult who was a healthcare worker with PCR-confirmed SARS-CoV-2 infection or an uninfected control (not recorded which).

This chain uses TRBV6-2 or TRBV6-3 with TRBJ2-7; D not certain. Trimming removed 8 bases at V and 3 bases at J, with 5 bases between. Germline CDR1 MNHEY, CDR2 SVGEGT. The CDR3 is 10 residues long. The CDR3 region has the DNA TGTGCCAGCGCCGACTACGAGCAGTACTTC. Translation gives CASADYEQYF.

The chain is built from TRBV5-4 and TRBJ1-1; a weak D match, TRBD1 (5 bases). Germline V CDR1 and CDR2: SGHNT, YYREEE (reference sequence). There are 14 residues in the CDR3. Trimming removed 4 bases at V and 0 bases at J, with 10 bases between. CDR3 DNA: TGTGCCAGCAGCGGTGGACAACTGAACACTGAAGCTTTCTTT. This codes for CASSGGQLNTEAFF.

This clonotype came up many times. This chain connects TRBV20-1 to TRBJ1-5; TRBD1 is a possible D gene (5 bases). The CDR3 covers 14 residues. Germline V gene data show CDR1 as DFQATT and CDR2 as SNEGSKA (reference sequence). Trimming left V 6 bases short and J 8 bases short, with 20 bases between. The CDR3 DNA sequence: TGCAGTGCCACTCGCCCGGGACCCGAAAAGCCCCAGCATTTT. Amino acids: CSATRPGPEKPQHF.

The chain joins TRBV19 to TRBJ1-1; D is unresolved. V was clipped by 7 bases and J by 1 base, with 13 bases between them. The CDR3 contains 14 residues. Per germline, CDR1 LNHDA and CDR2 SQIVND (reference sequence). The CDR3 protein is CASIPGSTNTEAFF. In DNA, the CDR3 is TGTGCCAGTATTCCGGGCTCCACGAACACTGAAGCTTTCTTT. The full variable domain, rest sourced from reference TRBV19 and TRBJ1-1, is DGGITQSPKYLFRKEGQNVTLSCEQNLNHDAMYWYRQDPGQGLRLIYYSQIVNDFQKGDIAEGYSVSREKKESFPLTVTSAQKNPTAFYLCASIPGSTNTEAFFGQGTRLTVV.

This chain uses TRBV12-3 or TRBV12-4 with TRBJ1-1; possibly TRBD1 for D (6 bases). CDR3 length: 14 residues. Trimming removed 2 bases from V and 4 bases from J, with 11 bases in between. CDR3 in DNA: TGTGCCAGCAGTTTAATTGGGGGGCCCACTGAAGCTTTCTTT. This sequence encodes CASSLIGGPTEAFF.

This clonotype has a count of ten or more. CDR3 in amino acids: CASSPTGLSQPQHF. The CDR3, as DNA: TGTGCCAGCAGCCCTACAGGGCTGAGTCAGCCCCAGCATTTT. The V and J genes are TRBV21-1 and TRBJ1-5; no DNA check was done on the table's D call, TRBD1. TRBV21-1 is deemed a pseudogene. The CDR3 is 14 residues long.